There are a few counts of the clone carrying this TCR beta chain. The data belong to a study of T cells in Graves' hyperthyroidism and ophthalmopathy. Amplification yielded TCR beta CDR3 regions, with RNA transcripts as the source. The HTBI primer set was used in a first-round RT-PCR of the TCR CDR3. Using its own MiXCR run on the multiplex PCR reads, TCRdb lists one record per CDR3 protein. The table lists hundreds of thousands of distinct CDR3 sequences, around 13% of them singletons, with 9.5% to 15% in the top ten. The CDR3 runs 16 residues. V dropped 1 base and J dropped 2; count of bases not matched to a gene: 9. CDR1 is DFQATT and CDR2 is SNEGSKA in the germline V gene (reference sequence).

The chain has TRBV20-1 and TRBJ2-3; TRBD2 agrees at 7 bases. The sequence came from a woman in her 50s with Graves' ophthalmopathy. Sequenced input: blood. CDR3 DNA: TGCAGTGCTAGAGTTCCAGGACTAGGGGCCACAGATACGCAGTATTTT. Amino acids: CSARVPGLGATDTQYF.